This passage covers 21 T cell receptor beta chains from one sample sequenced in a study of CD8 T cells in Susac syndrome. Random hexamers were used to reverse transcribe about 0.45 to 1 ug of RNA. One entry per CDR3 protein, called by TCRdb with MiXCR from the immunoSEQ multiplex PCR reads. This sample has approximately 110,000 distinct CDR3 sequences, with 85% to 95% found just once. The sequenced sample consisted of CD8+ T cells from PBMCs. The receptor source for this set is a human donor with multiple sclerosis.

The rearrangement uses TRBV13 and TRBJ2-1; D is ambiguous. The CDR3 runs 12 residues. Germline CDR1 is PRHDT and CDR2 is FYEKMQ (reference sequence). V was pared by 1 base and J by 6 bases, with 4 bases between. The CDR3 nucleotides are TGTGCCAGCAGCTTAGTGGTCAATGAGCAGTTCTTC. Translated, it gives CASSLVVNEQFF.

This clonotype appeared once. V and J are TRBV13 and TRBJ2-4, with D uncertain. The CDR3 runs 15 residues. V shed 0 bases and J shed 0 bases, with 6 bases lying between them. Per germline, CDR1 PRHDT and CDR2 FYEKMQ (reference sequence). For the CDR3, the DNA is TGTGCCAGCAGCTTAGGTGGATTAGCCAAAAACATTCAGTACTTC. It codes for CASSLGGLAKNIQYF.

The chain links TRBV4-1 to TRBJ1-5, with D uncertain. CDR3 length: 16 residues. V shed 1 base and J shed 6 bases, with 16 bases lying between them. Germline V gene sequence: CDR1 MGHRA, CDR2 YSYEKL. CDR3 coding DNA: TGCGCCAGCAGCCAAGTATATGAAGCCCGGTTTCAGCCCCAGCATTTT. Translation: CASSQVYEARFQPQHF.

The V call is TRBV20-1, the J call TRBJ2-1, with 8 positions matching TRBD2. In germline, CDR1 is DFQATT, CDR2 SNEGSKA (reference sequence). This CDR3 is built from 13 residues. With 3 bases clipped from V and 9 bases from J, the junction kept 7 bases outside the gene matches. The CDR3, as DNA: TGCAGTGCTAGTAGCGGGACGGTTACTGAGCAGTTCTTC. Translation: CSASSGTVTEQFF.

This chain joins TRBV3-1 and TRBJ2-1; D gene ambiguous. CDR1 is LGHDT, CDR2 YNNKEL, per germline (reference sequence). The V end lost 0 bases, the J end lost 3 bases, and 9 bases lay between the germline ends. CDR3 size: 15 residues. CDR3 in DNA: TGTGCCAGCAGCCAAGAGAGGAGAAACTACAATGAGCAGTTCTTC. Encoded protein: CASSQERRNYNEQFF.

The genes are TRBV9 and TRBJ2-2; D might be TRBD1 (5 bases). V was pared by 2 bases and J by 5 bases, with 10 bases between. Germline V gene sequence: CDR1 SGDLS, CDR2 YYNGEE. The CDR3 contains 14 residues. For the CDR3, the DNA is TGTGCCAGCAGCGTGGAAGGGGTGACCGGGGAGCTGTTTTTT. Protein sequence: CASSVEGVTGELFF. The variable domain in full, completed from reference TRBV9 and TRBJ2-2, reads DSGVTQTPKHLITATGQRVTLRCSPRSGDLSVYWYQQSLDQGLQFLIQYYNGEERAKGNILERFSAQQFPDLHSELNLSSLELGDSALYFCASSVEGVTGELFFGEGSRLTVL.

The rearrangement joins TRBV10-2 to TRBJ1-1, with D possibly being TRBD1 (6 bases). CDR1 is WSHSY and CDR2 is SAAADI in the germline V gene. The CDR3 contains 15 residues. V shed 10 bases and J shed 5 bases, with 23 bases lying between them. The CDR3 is CATQGRRNWGTEAFF. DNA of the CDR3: TGCGCCACTCAGGGGAGGCGGAACTGGGGAACTGAAGCTTTCTTT.

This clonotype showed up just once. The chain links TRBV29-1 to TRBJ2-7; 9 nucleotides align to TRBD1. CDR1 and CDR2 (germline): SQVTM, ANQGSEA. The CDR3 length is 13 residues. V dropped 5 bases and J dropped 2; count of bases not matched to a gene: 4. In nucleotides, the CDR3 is TGCAGCGTTCCGGGACAGGGAACCTACGAGCAGTACTTC. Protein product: CSVPGQGTYEQYF.

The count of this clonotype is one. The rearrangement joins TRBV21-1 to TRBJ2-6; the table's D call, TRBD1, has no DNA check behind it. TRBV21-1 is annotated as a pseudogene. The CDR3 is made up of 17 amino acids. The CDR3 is CAEPGQGAATGANVLTF. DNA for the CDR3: TGTGCCGAACCGGGACAGGGGGCAGCTACTGGGGCCAACGTCCTGACTTTC.

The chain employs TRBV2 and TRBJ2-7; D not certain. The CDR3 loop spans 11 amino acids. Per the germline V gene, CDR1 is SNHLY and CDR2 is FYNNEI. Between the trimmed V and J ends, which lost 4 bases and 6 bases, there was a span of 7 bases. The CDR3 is CASSGSGEQYF. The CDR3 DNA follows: TGTGCCAGCAGTGGGTCGGGCGAGCAGTACTTC.

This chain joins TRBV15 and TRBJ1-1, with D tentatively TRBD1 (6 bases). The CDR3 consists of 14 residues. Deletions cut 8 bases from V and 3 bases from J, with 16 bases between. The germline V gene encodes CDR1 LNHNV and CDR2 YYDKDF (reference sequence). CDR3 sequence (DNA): TGTGCCACCCTAGAGGGGGGGTTGGACACTGAAGCTTTCTTT. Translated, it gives CATLEGGLDTEAFF.

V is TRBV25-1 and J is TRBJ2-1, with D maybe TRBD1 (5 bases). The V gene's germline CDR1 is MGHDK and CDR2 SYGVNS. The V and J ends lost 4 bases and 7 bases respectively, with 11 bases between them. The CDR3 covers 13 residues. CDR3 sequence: CASSGLRVNEQFF. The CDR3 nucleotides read TGTGCCAGCAGTGGCCTCAGGGTAAATGAGCAGTTCTTC. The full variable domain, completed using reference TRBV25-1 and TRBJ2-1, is EADIYQTPRYLVIGTGKKITLECSQTMGHDKMYWYQQDPGMELHLIHYSYGVNSTEKGDLSSESTVSRIRTEHFPLTLESARPSHTSQYLCASSGLRVNEQFFGPGTRLTVL.

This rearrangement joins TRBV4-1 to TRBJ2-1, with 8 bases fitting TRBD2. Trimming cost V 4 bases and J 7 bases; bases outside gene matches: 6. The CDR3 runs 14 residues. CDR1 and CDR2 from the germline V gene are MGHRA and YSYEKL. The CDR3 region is CASSPGAGGNEQFF. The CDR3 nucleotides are TGCGCCAGCAGCCCAGGGGCGGGAGGTAATGAGCAGTTCTTC.

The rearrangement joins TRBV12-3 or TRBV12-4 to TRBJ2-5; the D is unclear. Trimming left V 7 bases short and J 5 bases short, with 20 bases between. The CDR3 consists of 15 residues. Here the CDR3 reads CASTLGSPTGETQYF. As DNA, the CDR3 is TGTGCCAGCACCCTAGGGTCTCCCACTGGGGAGACCCAGTACTTC.

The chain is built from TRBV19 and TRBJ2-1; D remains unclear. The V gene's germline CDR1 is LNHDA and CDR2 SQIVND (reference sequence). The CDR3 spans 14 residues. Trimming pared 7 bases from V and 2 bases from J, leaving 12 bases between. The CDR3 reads CASTTSSPYNEQFF. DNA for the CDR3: TGTGCCAGTACTACATCGAGCCCCTACAATGAGCAGTTCTTC.

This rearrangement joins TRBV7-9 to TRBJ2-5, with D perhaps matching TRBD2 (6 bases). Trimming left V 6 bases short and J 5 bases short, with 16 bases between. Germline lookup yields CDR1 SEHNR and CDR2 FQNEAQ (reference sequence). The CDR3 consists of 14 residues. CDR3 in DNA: TGTGCCAGCAGGGATGTGAGGGAGGACGAGACCCAGTACTTC. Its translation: CASRDVREDETQYF.

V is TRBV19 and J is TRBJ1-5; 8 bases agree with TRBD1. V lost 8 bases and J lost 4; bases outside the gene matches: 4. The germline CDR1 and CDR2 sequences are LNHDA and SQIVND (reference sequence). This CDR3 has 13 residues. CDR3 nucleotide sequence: TGTGCCAGTGAAGACAGGGGTAATCAGCCCCAGCATTTT. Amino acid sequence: CASEDRGNQPQHF.

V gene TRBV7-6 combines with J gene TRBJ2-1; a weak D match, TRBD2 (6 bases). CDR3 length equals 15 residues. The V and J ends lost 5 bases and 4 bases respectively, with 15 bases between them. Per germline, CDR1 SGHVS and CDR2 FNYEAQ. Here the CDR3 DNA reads TGTGCCAGCAGCCGGGACTCCCATGGGTACAATGAGCAGTTCTTC. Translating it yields CASSRDSHGYNEQFF.

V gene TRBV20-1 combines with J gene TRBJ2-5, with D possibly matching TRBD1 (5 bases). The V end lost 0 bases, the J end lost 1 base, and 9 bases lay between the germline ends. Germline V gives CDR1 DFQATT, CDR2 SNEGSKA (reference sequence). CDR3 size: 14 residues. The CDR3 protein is CSARDPRAQETQYF. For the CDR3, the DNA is TGCAGTGCTAGAGATCCCAGGGCCCAAGAGACCCAGTACTTC.

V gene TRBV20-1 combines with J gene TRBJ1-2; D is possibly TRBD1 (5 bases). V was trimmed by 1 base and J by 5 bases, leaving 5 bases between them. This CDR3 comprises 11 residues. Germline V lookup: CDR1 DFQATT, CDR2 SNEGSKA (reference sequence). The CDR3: CSARGGYGYTF. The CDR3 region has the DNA TGCAGTGCTAGAGGGGGGTATGGCTACACCTTC.

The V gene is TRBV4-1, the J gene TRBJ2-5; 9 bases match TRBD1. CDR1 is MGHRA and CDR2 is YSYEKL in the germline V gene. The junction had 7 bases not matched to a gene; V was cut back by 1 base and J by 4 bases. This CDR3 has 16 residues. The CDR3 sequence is CASSQARDRERETQYF. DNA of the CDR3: TGCGCCAGCAGCCAAGCCCGGGACAGGGAACGAGAGACCCAGTACTTC.